Sequencing of this TCR beta chain was carried out in a study of technical replicates of blood from a few donors. This CDR3 contains 16 residues. CDR1 and CDR2 (germline): SQVTM, ANQGSEA. Trimming took 0 bases from V and 0 from J, leaving 9 bases between them. Here immunoSEQ multiplex PCR was the method, and the copy in TCRdb shows in-frame clones only, minus some. The repertoire holds approximately 82,000 clones, with 80% to 95% as singletons. The sequence was obtained from a human donor in good health. Some clones in this sample may be carry-over from other donors' samples. The sequenced material came from T cells isolated from PBMCs. The J gene is TRBJ2-6, the V gene TRBV29-1; a weak D match, TRBD2 (5 bases). The CDR3 reads CSVEDSASSGANVLTF. The CDR3 coding sequence is TGCAGCGTTGAAGATAGCGCCAGCTCTGGGGCCAACGTCCTGACTTTC.